Shown below are 32 T cell receptor beta chains from a single sample sequenced in a study of blood T cell repertoires in COVID-19. Libraries were prepared by immunoSEQ multiplex PCR; TCRdb keeps only in-frame clonotypes and omits some of them. The sample consists of more than 250,000 clones, approximately 90% of them appearing once. Sequenced input: PBMCs or T cells enriched from blood (not recorded which). The receptors come from a woman aged 40-49 years with acute COVID-19.

This chain connects TRBV2 to TRBJ2-1, with D possibly TRBD2 on 6 matching bases. With 8 bases removed from V and 1 base from J, the gap between germline ends came to 12 bases. The CDR3 sequence is 14 residues long. The V gene's germline CDR1 is SNHLY and CDR2 FYNNEI. DNA for the CDR3: TGTGCCAGCTGCCCGGACTATTCCTACAATGAGCAGTTCTTC. Amino acid sequence: CASCPDYSYNEQFF.

This clone was found a few times. The chain has TRBV12-3 or TRBV12-4 and TRBJ1-6, with 10 bases matching TRBD1. Trimming at V came to 9 bases and at J to 7 bases, leaving 3 bases not matched to a gene. CDR3 length: 13 residues. CDR3 region: CASKTGGNSPLHF. CDR3 DNA: TGTGCCAGTAAGACAGGGGGCAATTCACCCCTCCACTTT.

The V call is TRBV28, the J call TRBJ1-5, with a possible D match to TRBD1 (6 bases). The CDR3 covers 15 residues. The germline gives CDR1 MDHEN, CDR2 SYDVKM. The germline V and J ends were trimmed by 4 bases and 4 bases, with 14 bases remaining between them. The CDR3 sequence: CASSWLGALNQPQHF. The CDR3 DNA reads TGTGCCAGCAGTTGGTTGGGGGCTTTAAATCAGCCCCAGCATTTT.

The genes are TRBV10-3 and TRBJ1-6; TRBD1 is a possible D gene (6 bases). CDR3 length equals 16 residues. V lost 6 bases to trimming and J lost 4 bases, with 16 bases between them. Germline-derived CDR1 and CDR2 are ENHRY and SYGVKD. In nucleotides, the CDR3 is TGTGCCATCAGAGGACAGCGGGGGGGGTATAATTCACCCCTCCACTTT. This sequence encodes CAIRGQRGGYNSPLHF.

The chain joins TRBV27 to TRBJ2-1, with D perhaps TRBD2 (6 bases). V lost 0 bases and J 6 bases, leaving 18 bases between the germline ends. The CDR3 contains 17 residues. Germline V gene lookup returns CDR1 MNHEY and CDR2 SMNVEV (reference sequence). DNA for the CDR3: TGTGCCAGCAGTTTATCTCCTTTGGCGGGGACTTTCAATGAGCAGTTCTTC. Its protein is CASSLSPLAGTFNEQFF.

The rearrangement links TRBV30 to TRBJ2-1, with D possibly TRBD2 on 5 matching bases. The V end was cut by 2 bases, the J end by 0 bases, with 8 bases between. CDR3 length: 14 amino acids. Germline V gene lookup returns CDR1 GTSNPN and CDR2 SVGIG (reference sequence). CDR3 amino acids: CAWSLASSYNEQFF. The CDR3 DNA follows: TGTGCCTGGAGTTTAGCGAGCTCCTACAATGAGCAGTTCTTC. Full variable domain (rest looked up from reference TRBV30 and TRBJ2-1): SQTIHQWPATLVQPVGSPLSLECTVEGTSNPNLYWYRQAAGRGLQLLFYSVGIGQISSEVPQNLSASRPQDRQFILSSKKLLLSDSGFYLCAWSLASSYNEQFFGPGTRLTVL.

The chain is built from TRBV7-2 and TRBJ2-5, with a tentative D call TRBD2 (5 bases). Germline V gene lookup returns CDR1 SGHTA and CDR2 FQGNSA. V lost 6 bases, J lost 5 bases, and 16 bases lay in between. The CDR3 totals 14 residues. The CDR3 protein is CASRLTTLWETQYF. CDR3 coding DNA: TGTGCCAGCAGACTGACTACCCTATGGGAGACCCAGTACTTC.

Only one count was recorded for this clone. This sequence joins TRBV27 and TRBJ1-1; D perhaps matches TRBD1 (5 bases). The V gene's germline CDR1 is MNHEY and CDR2 SMNVEV (reference sequence). Deletions cut 2 bases from V and 4 bases from J, with 11 bases between. The CDR3 length is 14 residues. The CDR3, as DNA: TGTGCCAGCAGTTTACAGGGCGGGGGCACTGAAGCTTTCTTT. Translating it yields CASSLQGGGTEAFF.

This chain connects TRBV2 to TRBJ1-1; TRBD1 matches 7 bases. Germline V gene sequence: CDR1 SNHLY, CDR2 FYNNEI. The CDR3 is 13 residues long. V lost 5 bases to trimming and J lost 5 bases; unmatched junction nucleotides: 5. The CDR3 here is CASSTTTGTEAFF. CDR3 DNA: TGTGCCAGCAGTACGACGACAGGGACTGAAGCTTTCTTT.

CDR3 in amino acids: CATSRDFMSTNEKLFF. CDR3 coding DNA: TGTGCCACCAGCAGAGATTTCATGTCAACTAATGAAAAACTGTTTTTT. The chain employs TRBV15 and TRBJ1-4; no clear D gene. V was pared by 0 bases and J by 0 bases, with 8 bases between. Germline V gene lookup returns CDR1 LNHNV and CDR2 YYDKDF (reference sequence). The CDR3 has 16 amino acids.

This chain's CDR3 is CASSGMGQENEKLFF. The CDR3, as DNA: TGTGCCAGCAGCGGCATGGGACAGGAAAATGAAAAACTGTTTTTT. This chain joins TRBV2 and TRBJ1-4; TRBD1 aligns across 8 bases. This CDR3 is built from 15 residues. From germline, CDR1 is SNHLY and CDR2 FYNNEI. V lost 6 bases, J lost 5 bases, and 8 bases stayed unmatched.

The chain has TRBV3-1 (or the pseudogene TRBV3-2) and TRBJ2-7; perhaps TRBD2 as D (5 bases). Germline V gene lookup returns CDR1 LGHDT and CDR2 YNNKEL (reference sequence). Deletions cut 8 bases from V and 5 bases from J, with 13 bases between. The CDR3 is 12 amino acids. CDR3 amino acids: CASQKSGNEQYF. CDR3 in DNA: TGTGCCAGCCAGAAATCGGGGAACGAGCAGTACTTC.

The chain has TRBV3-1 (or the pseudogene TRBV3-2) and TRBJ2-5, with TRBD2 as a possible D gene (6 bases). The CDR3 is made up of 15 amino acids. Between the trimmed V and J ends, which lost 6 bases and 0 bases, there was a span of 14 bases. In germline, CDR1 is LGHDT, CDR2 YNNKEL (reference sequence). In nucleotides, the CDR3 is TGTGCCAGCAGGCCGACTAGGGTCTACCAAGAGACCCAGTACTTC. It yields the protein CASRPTRVYQETQYF.

The chain recombines TRBV6-5 with TRBJ2-1; 7 nucleotides agree with TRBD2. In germline, CDR1 is MNHEY, CDR2 SVGAGI. The CDR3 runs 15 residues. V shed 5 bases, J shed 3 bases, and the junction held 7 bases outside the gene matches. The CDR3 nucleotides read TGTGCCAGCAGTCCCGCTGGGGGGGGCTACAATGAGCAGTTCTTC. Translating gives CASSPAGGGYNEQFF.

V and J are TRBV9 and TRBJ1-6; no clear D gene. Trimming pared 0 bases from V and 0 bases from J, leaving 10 bases between. CDR1 is SGDLS, CDR2 YYNGEE, per germline. This CDR3 spans 17 amino acids. DNA of the CDR3: TGTGCCAGCAGCGTAGACTCCGGGAGCTCCTATAATTCACCCCTCCACTTT. Translating gives CASSVDSGSSYNSPLHF.

The gene calls are TRBV11-2 and TRBJ2-1; D unresolved. This CDR3 is built from 16 residues. Germline lookup yields CDR1 SGHAT and CDR2 FQNNGV. Trimming took 2 bases from V and 2 from J, leaving 13 bases between them. The CDR3 DNA sequence: TGTGCCAGCAGCTTAAGCCCCTATCCTCCCTACAATGAGCAGTTCTTC. This codes for CASSLSPYPPYNEQFF.

The chain recombines TRBV4-3 with TRBJ1-5; perhaps TRBD1 as D (5 bases). Germline assignment: CDR1 LGHNA and CDR2 YSLEER. The CDR3 has 15 residues. V was cut by 0 bases and J by 4 bases, with 10 bases left in between. The CDR3: CASSQDPSGNQPQHF. CDR3 DNA: TGCGCCAGCAGCCAAGACCCATCAGGGAATCAGCCCCAGCATTTT.

The chain has TRBV7-9 and TRBJ1-1; D possibly corresponds to TRBD1 (6 bases). This CDR3 has 13 residues. The germline CDR1 and CDR2 sequences are SEHNR and FQNEAQ (reference sequence). Trimming shortened V by 8 bases and J by 0 bases, and 10 bases separated the two germline ends. CDR3 loop: CASQQGMNTEAFF. The CDR3 DNA sequence: TGTGCCAGCCAACAGGGAATGAACACTGAAGCTTTCTTT. The variable domain in full, with the rest retrieved from reference TRBV7-9 and TRBJ1-1, is DTGVSQNPRHKITKRGQNVTFRCDPISEHNRLYWYRQTLGQGPEFLTYFQNEAQLEKSRLLSDRFSAERPKGSFSTLEIQRTEQGDSAMYLCASQQGMNTEAFFGQGTRLTVV.

V gene TRBV5-5 combines with J gene TRBJ2-5; TRBD1 aligns across 8 bases. The trim removed 2 bases at V and 6 bases at J, leaving 3 bases unmatched. CDR1 and CDR2 from the germline V gene are SGHKS and YYEKEE (reference sequence). The CDR3 has 13 amino acids. CDR3 nucleotides: TGTGCCAGCAGCTTCGGACAGGGAAAGACCCAGTACTTC. Encoded protein: CASSFGQGKTQYF.

This chain connects TRBV28 to TRBJ2-5, with 12 bases aligning to TRBD1. This CDR3 has 15 amino acids. Germline V CDR1 and CDR2: MDHEN, SYDVKM. Trimming took 5 bases from V and 5 from J; bases not matched to a gene: 6. CDR3 loop: CASSGGQGAWETQYF. The CDR3 coding sequence is TGTGCCAGCAGTGGGGGACAGGGGGCCTGGGAGACCCAGTACTTC.

The chain is built from TRBV6-2 or TRBV6-3 and TRBJ1-1; the D is unclear. The CDR3 sequence is 14 residues long. With 2 bases removed from V and 1 base from J, the gap between germline ends came to 8 bases. Germline CDR1 MNHEY, CDR2 SVGEGT. CDR3: CASSYLGANTEAFF. CDR3 sequence (DNA): TGTGCCAGCAGTTACCTGGGAGCGAACACTGAAGCTTTCTTT.

This clone was seen more than once but under ten times. This chain joins TRBV2 and TRBJ1-5, with 7 nucleotides matching TRBD1. J was trimmed by 6 bases and V by 2 bases; bases with no gene match: 7. This CDR3 comprises 15 residues. Per germline, CDR1 SNHLY and CDR2 FYNNEI. The CDR3 DNA is TGTGCCAGCAGTGAATGGGGACAGACCACTCAGCCCCAGCATTTT. It translates to CASSEWGQTTQPQHF.

The rearrangement uses TRBV4-1 and TRBJ1-6, with D possibly matching TRBD1 (5 bases). CDR3 length: 15 amino acids. The V gene lost 7 bases and the J gene lost 7 bases, with 17 bases spanning the gap. The germline V gene encodes CDR1 MGHRA and CDR2 YSYEKL. CDR3: CASKRVGGKNSPLHF. The DNA of the CDR3 is TGCGCCAGCAAGCGGGTCGGGGGAAAGAATTCACCCCTCCACTTT.

The chain links TRBV10-3 to TRBJ2-1; possible D gene TRBD2, 6 bases. Germline V lookup: CDR1 ENHRY, CDR2 SYGVKD. V was trimmed by 4 bases and J by 8 bases, leaving 18 bases between them. This CDR3 region has 15 residues. CDR3 nucleotide sequence: TGTGCCATCAGTGGGGGGGACTGGGGTGGCGATGAGCAGTTCTTC. Translating it yields CAISGGDWGGDEQFF.

The chain is built from TRBV7-9 and TRBJ2-4; tentatively, D is TRBD2 (7 bases). V was clipped by 5 bases and J by 1 base, with 18 bases between them. CDR1 and CDR2 (germline): SEHNR, FQNEAQ (reference sequence). This CDR3 is built from 17 residues. The CDR3 region is CASSTIGEGEAKNIQYF. CDR3 DNA: TGTGCCAGCAGCACAATTGGGGAGGGGGAGGCCAAAAACATTCAGTACTTC.

The chain recombines TRBV11-3 with TRBJ1-1; no definite D call. The ends were cut back, 5 bases at V and 4 bases at J, with 14 bases in the middle. The CDR3 loop spans 14 amino acids. CDR1 and CDR2 from the germline V gene are SGHNT and YENEEA. The chain's CDR3 is CASSPLSGATEAFF. The CDR3 bases are TGTGCCAGCAGCCCACTGAGCGGAGCCACTGAAGCTTTCTTT.

V gene TRBV2 combines with J gene TRBJ2-5, with D perhaps TRBD2 (5 bases). Germline CDR1 is SNHLY and CDR2 is FYNNEI. The germline V and J ends were trimmed by 0 bases and 5 bases, with 10 bases remaining between them. This CDR3 spans 14 amino acids. CDR3 DNA sequence: TGTGCCAGCAGTGAAGCGAATAGCGTCGAGACCCAGTACTTC. Its translation is CASSEANSVETQYF. The variable domain in full, with the rest retrieved from reference TRBV2 and TRBJ2-5, is EPEVTQTPSHQVTQMGQEVILRCVPISNHLYFYWYRQILGQKVEFLVSFYNNEISEKSEIFDDQFSVERPDGSNFTLKIRSTKLEDSAMYFCASSEANSVETQYFGPGTRLLVL.

This chain joins TRBV6-2 or TRBV6-3 and TRBJ1-2; D perhaps matches TRBD1 (6 bases). The V gene lost 5 bases and the J gene lost 4 bases, with 8 bases spanning the gap. This CDR3 spans 12 amino acids. CDR1 and CDR2 (germline): MNHEY, SVGEGT. The DNA of the CDR3 is TGTGCCAGCAGTAGGACAGCCTATGGCTACACCTTC. Its translation: CASSRTAYGYTF.

V usage is TRBV3-1 (or the pseudogene TRBV3-2) and J usage is TRBJ2-1, with a weak D call TRBD1 (6 bases). Germline CDR1 LGHDT, CDR2 YNNKEL (reference sequence). V dropped 4 bases and J dropped 5 bases, with 18 bases sitting between them. The CDR3 is 16 amino acids. The CDR3 loop is CASSLNRVQRNNEQFF. CDR3 nucleotide sequence: TGTGCCAGCAGCCTAAACAGGGTGCAGAGGAACAATGAGCAGTTCTTC.

This clone was seen a single time. The chain has TRBV29-1 and TRBJ1-2; tentative D call: TRBD1 (5 bases). The length of the CDR3 is 15 residues. V lost 2 bases and J 4 bases, leaving 17 bases between the germline ends. CDR1 and CDR2 (germline): SQVTM, ANQGSEA. The CDR3 DNA reads TGCAGCGTTGAAACCGGGGGGAGGGGATCCTATGGCTACACCTTC. Its protein is CSVETGGRGSYGYTF.

In this sample, this clone turned up once. This chain links TRBV21-1 with TRBJ1-2; TRBD1, as called in the table, went unchecked against the DNA. TRBV21-1 is a listed pseudogene. The CDR3 contains 16 residues. The CDR3 here is CASSRSTVPLPYGYTF. The CDR3 nucleotides read TGTGCCAGCAGCAGATCGACAGTCCCCTTACCCTATGGCTACACCTTC.

The genes are TRBV6-4 and TRBJ2-3; D is unclear. V dropped 3 bases and J dropped 2 bases, with 6 bases sitting between them. Germline CDR1 and CDR2: MRHNA and SNTAGT. The CDR3 runs 13 residues. The CDR3: CASSETATDTQYF. The CDR3 region has the DNA TGTGCCAGCAGTGAGACTGCCACAGATACGCAGTATTTT.